This T cell receptor beta chain originates from a study of human T cells and chemical hapten exposure. TCRdb used MiXCR to reprocess the RACE reads, holding one entry per CDR3 protein. The repertoire holds about 120,000 distinct CDR3 sequences, with 9% to 13% as singletons. Time point of the sample: patch test 1, 2 weeks after DPC sensitization. Treatment defined: therapeutic diphenylcyclopropenone sensitization with weekly scalp DPC. Blood was drawn before each patch test was applied. The CDR3 is 16 amino acids. Trimming took 1 base from V and 1 from J, leaving 13 bases between them. Germline CDR1 reads SGHRS; CDR2 reads YFSETQ.

The source material was whole blood, sampled in connection with sensitization to the hapten diphenylcyclopropenone (DPC). The chain has TRBV5-1 and TRBJ2-3, with a weak D call TRBD1 (5 bases). This clonotype was sampled from a woman aged 45-65 years with alopecia areata. Some clones in this sample may be carry-over from other donors' samples. The DNA of the CDR3 is TGCGCCAGCAGCTTGAGGCAGGACACCCGCACAGATACGCAGTATTTT. Residues: CASSLRQDTRTDTQYF.